The TCR beta chain described here comes from a study of Ad26.COV2.S vaccination and SARS-CoV-2 variants. The overall study: Sample donor was a member of the COV1001 Ad26.COV2.S trial arm. Donor got 5x10^10 or 1x10^11 viral particles of Ad26.COV2.S.

Treatment reported: approximately 18 received Ad26.COV2.S at low or high dose, single or two shots; five or six received placebo; per-sample allocation not given. Vaccine and placebo recipients were sampled on day 63 after the first injection. Regarding this clone: Its antigen is unknown.

The data were produced by immunoSEQ multiplex PCR, yet TCRdb's version contains in-frame clones alone and is incomplete. The data contain roughly 380,000 clones, approximately 90% of them seen just once; the ten biggest clones take up 3.5% to 4%. Study outcomes and limitations: Recipients of either vaccine or placebo displayed similar breadth of non-spike TCRs.

Unmatched junction bases numbered 13, after V lost 5 bases and J lost 0 bases. The length of the CDR3 is 18 residues. The sample consisted of peripheral blood, taken in a trial of Ad26.COV2.S vaccine versus placebo. The source of this sequence is a person aged 18-60 years who received the Ad26.COV2.S COVID-19 vaccine or a placebo. The V and J genes are TRBV23-1 and TRBJ2-1; 7 bases fit TRBD1. TRBV23-1 is an open reading frame, and its role is uncertain. The CDR3 region has the DNA TGCGCCAGCAGTAGTGCGACAGGGATTAAAGGCTCCTACAATGAGCAGTTCTTC. Its translation: CASSSATGIKGSYNEQFF.